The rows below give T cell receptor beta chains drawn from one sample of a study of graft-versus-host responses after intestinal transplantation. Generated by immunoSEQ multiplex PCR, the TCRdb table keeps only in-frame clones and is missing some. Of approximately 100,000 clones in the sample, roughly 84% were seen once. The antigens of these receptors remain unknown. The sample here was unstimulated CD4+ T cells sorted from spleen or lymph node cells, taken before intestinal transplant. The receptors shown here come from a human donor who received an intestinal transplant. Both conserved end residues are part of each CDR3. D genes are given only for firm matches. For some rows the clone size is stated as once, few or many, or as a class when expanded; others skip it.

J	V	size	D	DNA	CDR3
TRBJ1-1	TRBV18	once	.	TGTGCCAGCTCACCACCGGAGAACACTGAAGCTTTCTTT	CASSPPENTEAFF
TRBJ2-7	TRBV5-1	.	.	TGCGCCAGCAGCCTACCGGACACCTACGAGCAGTACTTC	CASSLPDTYEQYF
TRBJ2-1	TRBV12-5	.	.	TGTGCTAGTGGTTTGGATAGGGTCTCGGAGCAGTTCTTC	CASGLDRVSEQFF
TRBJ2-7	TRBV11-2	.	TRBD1	TGTGCCAGCAGCCCACGACAGGGCCCCTGGTACGAGCAGTACTTC	CASSPRQGPWYEQYF
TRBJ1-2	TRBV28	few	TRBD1	TGTGCCGGCGGGACAGGGGGGGCCTATGGCTACACCTTC	CAGGTGGAYGYTF
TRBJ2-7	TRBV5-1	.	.	TGCGCCAGCAGCTTGGTCACGGCTAGCTCCTACGAGCAGTACTTC	CASSLVTASSYEQYF
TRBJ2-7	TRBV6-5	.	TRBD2	TGTGCCAGCTCTGTTGCGGGAGCGAACTACGAGCAGTACTTC	CASSVAGANYEQYF
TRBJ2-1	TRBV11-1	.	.	TGTGCCAGCAGCTTGGGGCGGGGTGAGCAGTTCTTC	CASSLGRGEQFF
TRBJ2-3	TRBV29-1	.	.	TGCAGCGTACACAGGATTTTTTTTGTGGATACGCAGTATTTT	CSVHRIFFVDTQYF
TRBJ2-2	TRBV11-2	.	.	TGTGCCAGCAGCAACAGGCGCCTGAACACCGGGGAGCTGTTTTTT	CASSNRRLNTGELFF
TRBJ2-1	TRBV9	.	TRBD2	TGTGCCAGCAGCTTTGGGACTAGCGGACCTGAGCAGTTCTTC	CASSFGTSGPEQFF
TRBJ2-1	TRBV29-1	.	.	TGCAGCGTTGAAACTAGCTGGGGACACAATGAGCAGTTCTTC	CSVETSWGHNEQFF
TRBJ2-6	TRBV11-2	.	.	TGTGCCAGCAGCTTAGGGGACACGGCCGGGGCCAACGTCCTGACTTTC	CASSLGDTAGANVLTF
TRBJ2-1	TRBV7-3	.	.	TGTGCCAGCAGCTTAAATAGGCTAGAATACAATGAGCAGTTCTTC	CASSLNRLEYNEQFF
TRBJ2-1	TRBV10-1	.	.	TGCGCCAGCAGTGAACGTCTAGAGGGCGGCGAGCAGTTCTTC	CASSERLEGGEQFF
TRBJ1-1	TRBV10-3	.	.	TGTGCCATCTCCCAAACCGCCCTGGATACTGAAGCTTTCTTT	CAISQTALDTEAFF
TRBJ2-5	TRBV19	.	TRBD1	TGTGCCAGTAGTATATGGGGGACAGCCCGCAGGGGACAAGAGACCCAGTACTTC	CASSIWGTARRGQETQYF
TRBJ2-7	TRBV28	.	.	TGTGCCAGCAGTTTAGCAGGCTACGAGCAGTACTTC	CASSLAGYEQYF
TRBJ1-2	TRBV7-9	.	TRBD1	TGTGCCAGCAGCCTGGGACAGAACTATGGCTACACCTTC	CASSLGQNYGYTF
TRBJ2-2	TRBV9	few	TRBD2	TGTGCCAGCAGCGTGGCGGGGGAGGGCGGGGAGCTGTTTTTT	CASSVAGEGGELFF
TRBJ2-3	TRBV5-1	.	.	TGCGCCAGCAGCTTGAGGGGAGACATGGCAGATACGCAGTATTTT	CASSLRGDMADTQYF
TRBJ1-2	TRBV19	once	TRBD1	TGTGCCAGTAGTATCTCAGGGGGCCGTGGCTATGGCTACACCTTC	CASSISGGRGYGYTF
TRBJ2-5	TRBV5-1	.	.	TGCGCCAGCAGCCCGAATTACAGTCAAGAGACCCAGTACTTC	CASSPNYSQETQYF
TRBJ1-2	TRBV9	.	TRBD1	TGTGCCAGCAGCGTAGTCCCGGGACAGGGGTTGGTCTATGGCTACACCTTC	CASSVVPGQGLVYGYTF
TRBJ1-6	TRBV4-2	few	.	TGTGCCAGCAGCCAAGACCCATCCTCGGGAACTACTAATTCACCCCTCCACTTT	CASSQDPSSGTTNSPLHF
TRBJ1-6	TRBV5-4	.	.	TGTGCCAGCAGCTTGGGGCCCTTACAGGGCTATAATTCACCCCTCCACTTT	CASSLGPLQGYNSPLHF